These 32 T cell receptor beta chains came from one sample sequenced in a study of T-cell memory formation after mild COVID-19. TCRdb recomputed calls from the 5' RACE reads with MiXCR, one row per CDR3 protein. This sample has 90,000 to 120,000 distinct CDR3 sequences, with around an eighth found just once. The specimen sequenced was PBMCs or a T cell subset sorted from them (not recorded which). All receptors come from a young man who had mild COVID-19 (a few samples of this study predate the infection). Cell type and time point are not known.

The chain uses TRBV2 and TRBJ1-4, with unresolved D. Trimming shortened V by 10 bases and J by 7 bases, and 13 bases separated the two germline ends. CDR1 is SNHLY and CDR2 is FYNNEI in the germline V gene. CDR3 length: 12 residues. In DNA form, the CDR3 reads TGTGCCACCCGTTCGGAGGGTGAAAAACTGTTTTTT. Encoded protein: CATRSEGEKLFF.

This clonotype was picked up a small number of times. This chain links TRBV12-3 or TRBV12-4 with TRBJ1-1, with a possible D match to TRBD1 (5 bases). Trimming took off 6 bases at V and 4 bases at J, with 9 bases between the two ends. This CDR3 contains 12 residues. The CDR3 DNA sequence: TGTGCCAGCAGAAGCGGGGGCACTGAAGCTTTCTTT. Translated: CASRSGGTEAFF.

There are a few counts of this clonotype. This chain joins TRBV5-1 and TRBJ2-2; 7 bases map to TRBD1. This CDR3 has 15 residues. Germline values: CDR1 SGHRS, CDR2 YFSETQ. With V trimmed by 2 bases and J by 0 bases, 1 base remained unmatched. The CDR3 DNA reads as TGCGCCAGCAGCTTTGACAGGGCGAACACCGGGGAGCTGTTTTTT. It yields the protein CASSFDRANTGELFF.

This clonotype has only a few counts. V and J are TRBV19 and TRBJ2-7, with D possibly matching TRBD1 (6 bases). Trimming left V 9 bases short and J 10 bases short, with 10 bases between. The germline CDR1 and CDR2 sequences are LNHDA and SQIVND (reference sequence). The CDR3 has 9 residues. CDR3 protein: CARGDKQYV. As DNA, the CDR3 is TGTGCCAGGGGGGACAAACAGTACGTC.

The J gene is TRBJ2-2, the V gene TRBV7-2; either TRBD1 or TRBD2 may supply D (5 bases each). Germline V gene sequence: CDR1 SGHTA, CDR2 FQGNSA. Deletions cut 6 bases from V and 0 bases from J, with 14 bases between. The CDR3 is 16 residues long. CDR3 in DNA: TGTGCCAGCAGGCAAAGTGGGGGTCCGAACACCGGGGAGCTGTTTTTT. Translation gives CASRQSGGPNTGELFF.

The table lists this clonotype with a few counts. V gene TRBV7-9 combines with J gene TRBJ2-3, with 7 bases matching TRBD1. Looked up from germline, CDR1 is SEHNR and CDR2 is FQNEAQ (reference sequence). The CDR3 is 16 residues long. J lost 2 bases, V lost 3 bases, and 8 bases had no gene match. CDR3 amino acids: CASSLLAGGLTDTQYF. The CDR3 nucleotides are TGTGCCAGCAGCTTGCTGGCAGGGGGTCTCACAGATACGCAGTATTTT.

There are a few counts of this clonotype. This rearrangement joins TRBV6-2 or TRBV6-3 to TRBJ2-5, with D perhaps matching TRBD2 (5 bases). Trimming took off 11 bases at V and 2 bases at J, with 15 bases between the two ends. Germline V lookup: CDR1 MNHEY, CDR2 SVGEGT. The CDR3 has 13 residues. The CDR3 sequence is CAGSTAEQETQYF. DNA of the CDR3: TGTGCCGGTTCAACAGCGGAACAAGAGACCCAGTACTTC.

This clonotype has ten or more counts. The chain is built from TRBV9 and TRBJ2-3; TRBD2 might be the D (6 bases). From germline, CDR1 is SGDLS and CDR2 YYNGEE. The CDR3 runs 15 residues. Trimming took off 7 bases at V and 5 bases at J, with 20 bases between the two ends. CDR3 in amino acids: CASPPGDAPRDTQYF. The CDR3 DNA follows: TGTGCCAGCCCCCCGGGAGACGCCCCTAGAGATACGCAGTATTTT.

This clonotype was counted ten times or more. J is TRBJ2-2 and V is TRBV29-1; D is unresolved. The length of the CDR3 is 14 residues. V lost 4 bases and J 5 bases, leaving 14 bases between the germline ends. CDR1 is SQVTM and CDR2 is ANQGSEA in the germline V gene. The CDR3 region is CSVVAFTGTGELFF. DNA of the CDR3: TGCAGCGTTGTGGCGTTTACTGGGACCGGGGAGCTGTTTTTT.

This clonotype was seen more than once but under ten times. DNA of the CDR3: TGCGCCAGCAGCTTGGGCAGGGACTCATCCTACGAGCAGTACGTC. Amino acids: CASSLGRDSSYEQYV. V and J are TRBV5-1 and TRBJ2-7; D is perhaps TRBD2 (6 bases). V gave up 0 bases and J gave up 1 base, with 11 bases separating them. Germline loops: CDR1 SGHRS, CDR2 YFSETQ. The CDR3 has 15 residues.

The chain has TRBV12-3 or TRBV12-4 and TRBJ2-1; 9 bases match TRBD1. This CDR3 has 15 amino acids. The V segment lost 6 bases and the J segment 8 bases; nucleotides outside the gene matches: 11. The CDR3: CASREDRGLRDEQFF. Written as DNA, the CDR3 is TGTGCCAGCAGGGAGGACAGGGGTTTGCGGGATGAGCAGTTCTTC.

There are many counts of this clonotype. This sequence joins TRBV12-3 or TRBV12-4 and TRBJ2-3; 9 bases map to TRBD2. The junction had 9 bases not matched to a gene; V was cut back by 3 bases and J by 2 bases. CDR3 length: 17 residues. CDR3 sequence (DNA): TGTGCCAGCAGTTTTCTATCTGCGGGGGGGTACACAGATACGCAGTATTTT. Amino acids: CASSFLSAGGYTDTQYF.

This clonotype was detected a few times. The V call is TRBV3-1, the J call TRBJ2-5; D gene uncertain. Trimming took off 1 base at V and 4 bases at J, with 13 bases between the two ends. Germline values: CDR1 LGHDT, CDR2 YNNKEL (reference sequence). The length of the CDR3 is 15 residues. Written as DNA, the CDR3 is TGTGCCAGCAGCCAAGCTGGGTTAGGCCCAGAGACCCAGTACTTC. It codes for CASSQAGLGPETQYF.

This clonotype has more than one count but fewer than ten. The genes are TRBV7-3 and TRBJ2-2, with 7 bases identical to TRBD1. Germline V gives CDR1 SGHTA, CDR2 FQGTGA. Unmatched junction bases numbered 15, after V lost 5 bases and J lost 6 bases. The length of the CDR3 is 17 residues. In nucleotides, the CDR3 is TGTGCCAGCAGCAACAGGGGACCCCCGTACACTCCCGGGGAGCTGTTTTTT. Amino acid sequence: CASSNRGPPYTPGELFF. The full variable domain, in which reference TRBV7-3 and TRBJ2-2 provide the parts outside the CDR3, is GAGVSQTPSNKVTEKGKYVELRCDPISGHTALYWYRQSLGQGPEFLIYFQGTGAADDSGLPNDRFFAVRPEGSVSTLKIQRTERGDSAVYLCASSNRGPPYTPGELFFGEGSRLTVL.

The chain has TRBV5-4 and TRBJ2-1; 11 bases align to TRBD2. Germline CDR1 and CDR2: SGHNT and YYREEE (reference sequence). There are 19 residues in the CDR3. V gave up 1 base and J gave up 2 bases; unmatched junction bases: 11. The DNA for the CDR3 is TGTGCCAGCAGCTTGACGCTAGCGGGGGGACCTGGTCCCTACAATGAGCAGTTCTTC. It yields the protein CASSLTLAGGPGPYNEQFF.

V and J are TRBV4-1 and TRBJ1-2; TRBD1 aligns across 11 bases. The germline V gene encodes CDR1 MGHRA and CDR2 YSYEKL. The CDR3 is 15 residues long. V gave up 8 bases and J gave up 8 bases; unmatched junction bases: 13. CDR3 nucleotide sequence: TGCGCCAGCCACGGGACAGGGGGTTTGGCTCGAGGCTACACCTTC. This gives the protein CASHGTGGLARGYTF.

In its sample, this clonotype was seen a few times. The J gene is TRBJ2-1, the V gene TRBV4-2; 13 nucleotides align to TRBD2. The germline V gene has CDR1 LGHNA and CDR2 YNFKEQ. This CDR3 has 15 residues. Trimming cost V 2 bases and J 8 bases; bases outside gene matches: 3. Here the CDR3 DNA reads TGTGCCAGCAGCCAAACTAGCGGGGGGGCGGATGAGCAGTTCTTC. It translates to CASSQTSGGADEQFF.

This clonotype was seen more than once but under ten times. The chain joins TRBV28 to TRBJ2-7; D possibly corresponds to TRBD1 (6 bases). Between the trimmed V and J ends, which lost 7 bases and 1 base, there was a span of 23 bases. The germline gives CDR1 MDHEN, CDR2 SYDVKM. The length of the CDR3 is 17 residues. The CDR3 DNA reads TGTGCCAGCACACCACTCCGGGTTGGGGGCGAATCCTACGAGCAGTACTTC. It yields the protein CASTPLRVGGESYEQYF.

At least ten counts were recorded for this clonotype. CDR3 loop: CASSPGLASDTQYF. The CDR3 nucleotides read TGTGCCAGCTCACCGGGACTAGCATCAGATACGCAGTATTTT. This sequence joins TRBV18 and TRBJ2-3; 9 bases are a match to TRBD2. Germline CDR1 is KGHSH and CDR2 is LQKENI. The CDR3 consists of 14 residues. Trimming cost V 3 bases and J 4 bases; bases outside gene matches: 2.

The rearrangement links TRBV5-1 to TRBJ2-7; D gene uncertain. The CDR3 consists of 12 residues. Germline V gene sequence: CDR1 SGHRS, CDR2 YFSETQ. The V gene lost 0 bases and the J gene lost 7 bases, with 8 bases spanning the gap. CDR3 sequence (DNA): TGCGCCAGCAGCTTGGAGTTGGGGGAGCAGTACTTC. Its protein product is CASSLELGEQYF.

V and J are TRBV12-3 or TRBV12-4 and TRBJ2-7; TRBD1 or TRBD2 may be the D gene (5 bases each). There are 18 residues in the CDR3. The ends were cut back, 6 bases at V and 2 bases at J, with 26 bases in the middle. The CDR3 sequence is CASSPAQSRDLIPYEQYF. DNA of the CDR3: TGTGCCAGCAGCCCAGCTCAGTCCCGGGACCTCATCCCCTACGAGCAGTACTTC.

The gene calls are TRBV5-6 and TRBJ2-3, with 11 positions matching TRBD2. The CDR3 loop spans 15 amino acids. V trimming: 6 bases; J trimming: 2 bases; junction bases outside the gene matches: 5. The germline gives CDR1 SGHDT, CDR2 YYEEEE. The CDR3 sequence: CASTILAGDTDTQYF. In nucleotides, the CDR3 is TGTGCCAGCACCATACTAGCGGGGGACACAGATACGCAGTATTTT.

The CDR3 spells CASSQLDRLGETQYF. The CDR3 DNA is TGCGCCAGCAGCCAATTGGACAGGCTGGGGGAGACCCAGTACTTC. The chain couples TRBV4-3 to TRBJ2-5; 7 bases agree with TRBD1. Losses at the gene ends were 2 bases for V and 5 bases for J; bases not matched to a gene: 8. Germline V CDR1 and CDR2: LGHNA, YSLEER. The CDR3 sequence is 15 residues long.

This clonotype was observed a handful of times. The chain joins TRBV3-1 to TRBJ2-5; D is ambiguous. The germline CDR1 and CDR2 sequences are LGHDT and YNNKEL (reference sequence). Trimming left V 4 bases short and J 5 bases short, with 11 bases between. The CDR3 has 13 amino acids. CDR3 in amino acids: CASSLENSETQYF. The DNA of the CDR3 is TGTGCCAGCAGCCTAGAAAATTCGGAGACCCAGTACTTC.

The sample holds many counts of this clonotype. V is TRBV5-1 and J is TRBJ1-1; possible D gene TRBD1, 5 bases. This CDR3 is built from 15 residues. CDR1 and CDR2 (germline): SGHRS, YFSETQ. Trimming removed 5 bases at V and 3 bases at J, with 17 bases between. CDR3 sequence: CASRAGLQGDTEAFF. The CDR3 bases are TGCGCCAGCAGGGCGGGACTCCAGGGTGACACTGAAGCTTTCTTT.

This clonotype was found many times. The chain is built from TRBV12-3 or TRBV12-4 and TRBJ2-3; TRBD1 matches at 7 bases. This CDR3 is built from 16 residues. V shed 5 bases and J 4 bases; nucleotides not matched to a gene: 12. The CDR3 spells CASSPRRVQGADTQYF. DNA for the CDR3: TGTGCCAGCAGTCCCCGGAGAGTCCAGGGGGCAGATACGCAGTATTTT.

This clonotype was counted a few times. The chain links TRBV12-3 or TRBV12-4 to TRBJ2-3, with D perhaps matching TRBD2 (5 bases). This CDR3 contains 16 residues. The V and J ends lost 6 bases and 0 bases respectively, with 16 bases between them. The CDR3 spells CASSPEGWQSTDTQYF. Here the CDR3 DNA reads TGTGCCAGCAGCCCTGAGGGCTGGCAGAGCACAGATACGCAGTATTTT.

This clonotype was detected a few times. The gene calls are TRBV4-1 and TRBJ1-2; TRBD1 matches 7 bases. Trimming removed 4 bases from V and 6 bases from J; junction bases left unmatched: 14. The CDR3 consists of 16 residues. CDR1 is MGHRA, CDR2 YSYEKL, per germline. CDR3 amino acids: CASSPNRDSSHHGYTF. The CDR3 nucleotides are TGCGCCAGCAGCCCTAACCGGGACAGTTCACATCATGGCTACACCTTC.

The V call is TRBV5-6, the J call TRBJ1-2; D unclear. Deletions cut 1 base from V and 2 bases from J, with 12 bases between. The germline V gene has CDR1 SGHDT and CDR2 YYEEEE. The CDR3 runs 15 residues. In nucleotides, the CDR3 is TGTGCCAGCAGCTTGACTACGGGAACCAACTATGGCTACACCTTC. Its translation is CASSLTTGTNYGYTF.

This clonotype was detected a few times. The rearrangement uses TRBV5-1 and TRBJ2-7; D is unresolved. Germline V CDR1 and CDR2: SGHRS, YFSETQ. Trimming stripped 4 bases from V and 4 bases from J, with 6 bases between. This CDR3 comprises 11 residues. The CDR3 spells CASSGNYEQYF. The CDR3 DNA sequence: TGCGCCAGCAGCGGGAATTACGAGCAGTACTTC.

This clonotype was recorded at least ten times. This sequence joins TRBV7-9 and TRBJ2-1, with D perhaps TRBD2 (5 bases). Trimming left V 0 bases short and J 2 bases short, with 8 bases between. CDR3 size: 15 residues. From germline, CDR1 is SEHNR and CDR2 FQNEAQ (reference sequence). The CDR3 bases are TGTGCCAGCAGCTTAGCCCGGGGTGCCTACAATGAGCAGTTCTTC. It codes for CASSLARGAYNEQFF.

The rearrangement uses TRBV7-6 and TRBJ2-7, with TRBD1 identical over 11 bases. The germline V gene has CDR1 SGHVS and CDR2 FNYEAQ. The CDR3 has 16 residues. V trimming: 4 bases; J trimming: 3 bases; junction bases outside the gene matches: 8. In DNA form, the CDR3 reads TGTGCCAGCAGCTCCGGACAGGGGGCCGGGGGCTACGAGCAGTACGTC. Its protein product is CASSSGQGAGGYEQYV.